These 25 T cell receptor beta chains share one sample of origin, sequenced in a study of blood T cell repertoires in COVID-19. Method: immunoSEQ multiplex PCR; TCRdb's copy keeps in-frame clones and lacks some. The profile shows more than 100,000 clones, approximately 90% of them singletons. Sequences were obtained from peripheral blood. The source is a man between 35 and 55 years old with acute or convalescent COVID-19.

Here the CDR3 DNA reads TGTGCCAGCAGCTTGGGAGGGGGCCAAGGGTACGAGCAGTACTTC. It encodes CASSLGGGQGYEQYF. The chain carries TRBV5-4 and TRBJ2-7; 7 bases are shared with TRBD1. From germline, CDR1 is SGHNT and CDR2 YYREEE (reference sequence). After removal of 0 bases from V and 4 bases from J, the junction contained 7 bases not matched to a gene. CDR3 length: 15 residues. The full variable domain, in which reference TRBV5-4 and TRBJ2-7 provide the parts outside the CDR3, is ETGVTQSPTHLIKTRGQQVTLRCSSQSGHNTVSWYQQALGQGPQFIFQYYREEENGRGNFPPRFSGLQFPNYSSELNVNALELDDSALYLCASSLGGGQGYEQYFGPGTRLTVT.

This clone showed up just a few times. The rearrangement links TRBV30 to TRBJ1-1; the D gene is possibly TRBD1 (6 bases). Per germline, CDR1 GTSNPN and CDR2 SVGIG (reference sequence). The CDR3 length is 12 residues. The V and J ends lost 6 bases and 6 bases respectively, with 14 bases between them. CDR3 coding DNA: TGTGCCTGCCGGGGGGCGGGGGCTGAAGCTTTCTTT. As protein: CACRGAGAEAFF.

This rearrangement joins TRBV7-2 to TRBJ2-7, with 7 bases matching TRBD2. This CDR3 region has 12 residues. In germline, CDR1 is SGHTA, CDR2 FQGNSA. With V trimmed by 4 bases and J by 5 bases, 2 bases remained unmatched. The CDR3 sequence: CASSYSGDEQYF. The CDR3 bases are TGTGCCAGCAGCTACAGCGGGGACGAGCAGTACTTC. The variable domain in full, with the rest retrieved from reference TRBV7-2 and TRBJ2-7, is GAGVSQSPSNKVTEKGKDVELRCDPISGHTALYWYRQSLGQGLEFLIYFQGNSAPDKSGLPSDRFSAERTGGSVSTLTIQRTQQEDSAVYLCASSYSGDEQYFGPGTRLTVT.

This chain uses TRBV11-2 with TRBJ1-1, with a possible D match to TRBD1 (6 bases). This CDR3 is built from 13 residues. Germline loops: CDR1 SGHAT, CDR2 FQNNGV. Trimming pared 1 base from V and 5 bases from J, leaving 8 bases between. The CDR3 coding sequence is TGTGCCAGCAGCTTAGCCAGGGGTACTGAAGCTTTCTTT. Its protein is CASSLARGTEAFF.

The chain carries TRBV7-6 and TRBJ2-6; 7 positions match TRBD1. Germline assignment: CDR1 SGHVS and CDR2 FNYEAQ. With V trimmed by 4 bases and J by 4 bases, 10 bases remained unmatched. CDR3 size: 17 residues. This CDR3 reads CASSSRTGALGANVLTF. CDR3 in DNA: TGTGCCAGCAGCTCCCGGACAGGAGCCCTGGGGGCCAACGTCCTGACTTTC.

V gene TRBV7-9 combines with J gene TRBJ2-2, with a weak D call TRBD1 (6 bases). Germline CDR1 and CDR2: SEHNR and FQNEAQ (reference sequence). Trimming took off 7 bases at V and 0 bases at J, with 12 bases between the two ends. The CDR3 consists of 15 residues. The CDR3 here is CASTRDMSNTGELFF. CDR3 in DNA: TGTGCCAGCACCCGGGACATGTCGAACACCGGGGAGCTGTTTTTT.

The CDR3 loop reads CAWSGTSGGGIEQFF. CDR3 nucleotides: TGTGCCTGGAGCGGGACTAGCGGGGGGGGAATTGAGCAGTTCTTC. V and J are TRBV30 and TRBJ2-1, with 16 bases fitting TRBD2. The length of the CDR3 is 15 residues. Germline CDR1 and CDR2: GTSNPN and SVGIG (reference sequence). V gave up 3 bases and J gave up 9 bases; unmatched junction bases: 5.

The genes are TRBV5-6 and TRBJ1-4; D is possibly TRBD1 (6 bases). The CDR3 is made up of 15 amino acids. Between the trimmed V and J ends, which lost 4 bases and 3 bases, there was a span of 13 bases. Germline CDR1 reads SGHDT; CDR2 reads YYEEEE. CDR3 amino acids: CASSPTGLSNEKLFF. The CDR3 nucleotides are TGTGCCAGCAGCCCGACAGGTCTGTCTAATGAAAAACTGTTTTTT.

The chain combines TRBV5-1 with TRBJ2-6, with TRBD1 matching over 10 bases. CDR3 length: 16 amino acids. V shed 6 bases and J 2 bases; nucleotides not matched to a gene: 5. Germline-derived CDR1 and CDR2 are SGHRS and YFSETQ. The CDR3 here is CASTRQGAAGANVLTF. The CDR3 DNA is TGCGCCAGCACCCGACAGGGGGCGGCTGGGGCCAACGTCCTGACTTTC.

Here the CDR3 DNA reads TGTGCCAGTCGGGGCGGGACCTACAATGAGCAGTTCTTC. Translating gives CASRGGTYNEQFF. V is TRBV7-9 and J is TRBJ2-1, with TRBD2 as a possible D gene (6 bases). The germline V and J ends were trimmed by 9 bases and 2 bases, with 11 bases remaining between them. CDR1 and CDR2 (germline): SEHNR, FQNEAQ (reference sequence). The CDR3 sequence is 13 residues long.

The V and J genes are TRBV11-2 and TRBJ2-1; 11 bases map to TRBD2. CDR3 length equals 16 residues. V lost 2 bases, J lost 3 bases, and 3 bases stayed unmatched. Germline assignment: CDR1 SGHAT and CDR2 FQNNGV. CDR3 bases: TGTGCCAGCAGCTTAACTAGCGGGGGCCTCTACAATGAGCAGTTCTTC. It codes for CASSLTSGGLYNEQFF.

This clone appeared a few times. The chain combines TRBV6-6 with TRBJ2-7; weak D call: TRBD1 (6 bases). Germline CDR1 is MNHNY and CDR2 is SVGAGI (reference sequence). Trimming shortened V by 2 bases and J by 0 bases, and 11 bases separated the two germline ends. This CDR3 contains 15 residues. CDR3 DNA sequence: TGTGCCAGCAGTTACGCCAGGGGTTACTCCTACGAGCAGTACTTC. Protein sequence: CASSYARGYSYEQYF.

The CDR3 protein is CSVQTSGRRGELFF. As DNA, the CDR3 is TGCAGCGTCCAGACTAGCGGGAGGCGAGGGGAGCTGTTTTTT. The chain uses TRBV29-1 and TRBJ2-2, with 13 bases matching TRBD2. Germline CDR1 is SQVTM and CDR2 is ANQGSEA. The CDR3 runs to 14 residues. With V trimmed by 6 bases and J by 8 bases, 6 bases remained unmatched.

This clone showed up just once. The V gene is TRBV4-2, the J gene TRBJ2-5; 12 nucleotides line up with TRBD2. The CDR3 has 18 residues. Germline lookup yields CDR1 LGHNA and CDR2 YNFKEQ. The V gene end was trimmed by 1 base and the J gene end by 0 bases; junction bases not matched to a gene: 6. The CDR3 nucleotides are TGTGCCAGCAGCCAAGTCAGACTAGCGGGAGATTACCAAGAGACCCAGTACTTC. This sequence encodes CASSQVRLAGDYQETQYF.

The rearrangement uses TRBV7-8 and TRBJ1-2; 9 bases match TRBD1. V dropped 1 base and J dropped 5; count of bases not matched to a gene: 2. Germline values: CDR1 SGHVS, CDR2 FQNEAQ. CDR3 length: 14 amino acids. The CDR3 protein is CASSLGTGEYGYTF. CDR3 DNA: TGTGCCAGCAGCTTAGGGACAGGGGAGTATGGCTACACCTTC.

This rearrangement joins TRBV3-1 (or the pseudogene TRBV3-2) to TRBJ2-4; a possible D gene is TRBD1 (5 bases). V was shortened by 1 base and J by 7 bases, with 11 bases between the two germline ends. The CDR3 consists of 14 residues. The germline CDR1 and CDR2 sequences are LGHDT and YNNKEL (reference sequence). This chain's CDR3 is CASSQGYRLNIQYF. The CDR3 DNA follows: TGTGCCAGCAGCCAAGGGTACAGGTTGAACATTCAGTACTTC.

The chain joins TRBV6-2 or TRBV6-3 to TRBJ1-1; D gene uncertain. This CDR3 is 14 amino acids long. With 2 bases removed from V and 4 bases from J, the gap between germline ends came to 11 bases. CDR1 and CDR2 from the germline V gene are MNHEY and SVGEGT. CDR3 sequence (DNA): TGTGCCAGCAGTTACGGCAGGTTTGGCACTGAAGCTTTCTTT. It codes for CASSYGRFGTEAFF.

The genes are TRBV7-2 and TRBJ2-5; 11 bases are shared with TRBD2. The CDR3 has 14 amino acids. The germline V gene encodes CDR1 SGHTA and CDR2 FQGNSA. J was trimmed by 6 bases and V by 5 bases; bases with no gene match: 5. The CDR3 region is CASSPSSGGKTQYF. Written as DNA, the CDR3 is TGTGCCAGCAGCCCCTCTAGCGGGGGGAAGACCCAGTACTTC.

The gene calls are TRBV5-1 and TRBJ2-1; 8 nucleotides agree with TRBD2. V shed 6 bases, J shed 12 bases, and the junction held 17 bases outside the gene matches. Germline CDR1 and CDR2: SGHRS and YFSETQ. This CDR3 is built from 15 residues. The CDR3 is CASTLGGTSDVRQFF. The DNA of the CDR3 is TGCGCCAGCACCCTGGGAGGGACTAGTGACGTCAGGCAGTTCTTC.

This chain joins TRBV27 and TRBJ2-1; 8 nucleotides match TRBD1. Trimming at V came to 3 bases and at J to 4 bases, leaving 2 bases not matched to a gene. This CDR3 is built from 14 residues. Germline lookup yields CDR1 MNHEY and CDR2 SMNVEV (reference sequence). The CDR3 coding sequence is TGTGCCAGCAGTTTGCAGGGGGCATACAATGAGCAGTTCTTC. This gives the protein CASSLQGAYNEQFF.

The DNA of the CDR3 is TGTGCCAGCAGCTTGGGTACGGGAGCGGATGAAAAACTGTTTTTT. It is translated as CASSLGTGADEKLFF. This sequence joins TRBV5-4 and TRBJ1-4, with D hard to call. This CDR3 comprises 15 residues. Between the trimmed V and J ends, which lost 0 bases and 6 bases, there was a span of 12 bases. Germline lookup yields CDR1 SGHNT and CDR2 YYREEE (reference sequence).

This clone occurred a few times. The chain is built from TRBV5-1 and TRBJ1-3; D not certain. CDR1 SGHRS and CDR2 YFSETQ come from the germline V gene. V was trimmed by 0 bases and J by 3 bases, leaving 7 bases between them. The CDR3 has 14 amino acids. CDR3 sequence reads: CASSLGQVGNTIYF. The CDR3 nucleotides are TGCGCCAGCAGCTTGGGGCAGGTTGGAAACACCATATATTTT.

The genes are TRBV12-3 or TRBV12-4 and TRBJ2-7; 7 bases line up with TRBD1. The CDR3 is made up of 10 amino acids. The ends lost 6 bases at V and 9 bases at J; junction bases unmatched: 2. The CDR3 DNA reads as TGTGCCAGCAGCGGGACAGTGCAGTACTTC. Translating it yields CASSGTVQYF.

In DNA form, the CDR3 reads TGCGCCAGCAGCTTGGCCGGGACAGGGGGGACTGAAGCTTTCTTT. Protein: CASSLAGTGGTEAFF. The rearrangement uses TRBV5-1 and TRBJ1-1; 11 bases fit TRBD1. Trimming at V came to 0 bases and at J to 5 bases, leaving 3 bases not matched to a gene. Per germline, CDR1 SGHRS and CDR2 YFSETQ. CDR3 length: 15 amino acids.

This chain uses TRBV5-4 with TRBJ1-1; 9 bases line up with TRBD1. The germline gives CDR1 SGHNT, CDR2 YYREEE (reference sequence). Trimming cost V 2 bases and J 7 bases; bases outside gene matches: 6. This CDR3 spans 14 amino acids. For the CDR3, the DNA is TGTGCCAGCAGCTTTTACAGGGGGCTTAATGAAGCTTTCTTT. Its protein is CASSFYRGLNEAFF.